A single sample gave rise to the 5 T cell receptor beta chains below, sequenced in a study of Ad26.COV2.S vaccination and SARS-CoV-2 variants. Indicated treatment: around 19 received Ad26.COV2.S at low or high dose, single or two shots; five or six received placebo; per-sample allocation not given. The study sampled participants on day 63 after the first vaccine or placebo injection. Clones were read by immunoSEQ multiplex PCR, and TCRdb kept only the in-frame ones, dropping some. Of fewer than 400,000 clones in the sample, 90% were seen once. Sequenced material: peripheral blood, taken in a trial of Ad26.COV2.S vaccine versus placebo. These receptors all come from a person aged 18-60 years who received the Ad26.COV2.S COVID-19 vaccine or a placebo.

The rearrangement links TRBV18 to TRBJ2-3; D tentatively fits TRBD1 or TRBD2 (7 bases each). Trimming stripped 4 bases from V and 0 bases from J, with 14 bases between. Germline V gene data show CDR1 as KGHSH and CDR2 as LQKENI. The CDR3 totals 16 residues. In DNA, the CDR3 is TGTGCCAGCTCACTCCGACAGGGAGGGAGCACAGATACGCAGTATTTT. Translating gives CASSLRQGGSTDTQYF.

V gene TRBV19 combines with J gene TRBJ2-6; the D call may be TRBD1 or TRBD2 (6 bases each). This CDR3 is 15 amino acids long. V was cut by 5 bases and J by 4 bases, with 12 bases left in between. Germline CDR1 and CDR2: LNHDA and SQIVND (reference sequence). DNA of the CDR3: TGTGCCAGTAGTCTACAGGGACTGGGGGCCAACGTCCTGACTTTC. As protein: CASSLQGLGANVLTF. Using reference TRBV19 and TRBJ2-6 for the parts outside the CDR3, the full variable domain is DGGITQSPKYLFRKEGQNVTLSCEQNLNHDAMYWYRQDPGQGLRLIYYSQIVNDFQKGDIAEGYSVSREKKESFPLTVTSAQKNPTAFYLCASSLQGLGANVLTFGAGSRLTVL.

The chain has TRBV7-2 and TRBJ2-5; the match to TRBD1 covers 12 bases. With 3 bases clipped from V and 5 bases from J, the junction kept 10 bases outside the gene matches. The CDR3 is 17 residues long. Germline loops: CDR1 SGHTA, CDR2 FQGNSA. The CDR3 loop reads CASSFDPRDRGRETQYF. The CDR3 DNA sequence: TGTGCCAGCAGCTTCGACCCCCGGGACAGGGGGCGCGAGACCCAGTACTTC.

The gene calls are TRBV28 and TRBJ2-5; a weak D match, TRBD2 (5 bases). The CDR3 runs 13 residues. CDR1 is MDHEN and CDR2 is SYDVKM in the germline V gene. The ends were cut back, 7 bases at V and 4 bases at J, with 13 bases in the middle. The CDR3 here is CASTTEGRETQYF. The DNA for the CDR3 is TGTGCCAGCACAACTGAGGGCCGAGAGACCCAGTACTTC.

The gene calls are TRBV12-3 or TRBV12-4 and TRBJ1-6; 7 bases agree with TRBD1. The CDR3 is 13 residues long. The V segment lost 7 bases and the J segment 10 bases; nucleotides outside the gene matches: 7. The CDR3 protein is CASTDRVRSPLHF. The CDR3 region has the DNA TGTGCCAGCACCGACAGGGTGCGATCACCCCTCCACTTT.